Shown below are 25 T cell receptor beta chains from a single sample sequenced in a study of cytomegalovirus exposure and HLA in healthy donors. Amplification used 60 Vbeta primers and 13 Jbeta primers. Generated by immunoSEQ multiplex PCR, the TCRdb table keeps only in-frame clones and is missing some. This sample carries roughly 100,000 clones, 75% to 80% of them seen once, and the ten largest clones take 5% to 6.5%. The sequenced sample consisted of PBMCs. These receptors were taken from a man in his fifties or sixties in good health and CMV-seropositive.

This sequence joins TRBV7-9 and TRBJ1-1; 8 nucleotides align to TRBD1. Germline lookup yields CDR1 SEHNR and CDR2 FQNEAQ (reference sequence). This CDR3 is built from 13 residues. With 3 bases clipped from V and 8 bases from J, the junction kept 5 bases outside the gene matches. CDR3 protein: CASSFLTGEEAFF. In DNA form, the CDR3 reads TGTGCCAGCAGCTTCTTGACAGGGGAGGAAGCTTTCTTT. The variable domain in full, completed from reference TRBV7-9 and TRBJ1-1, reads DTGVSQNPRHKITKRGQNVTFRCDPISEHNRLYWYRQTLGQGPEFLTYFQNEAQLEKSRLLSDRFSAERPKGSFSTLEIQRTEQGDSAMYLCASSFLTGEEAFFGQGTRLTVV.

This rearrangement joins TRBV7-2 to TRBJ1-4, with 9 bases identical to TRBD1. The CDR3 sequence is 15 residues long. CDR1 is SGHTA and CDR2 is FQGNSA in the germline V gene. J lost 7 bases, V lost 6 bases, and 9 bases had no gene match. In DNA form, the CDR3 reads TGTGCCAGCAGATCCACGGGACAGGGTGGTGAAAAACTGTTTTTT. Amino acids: CASRSTGQGGEKLFF.

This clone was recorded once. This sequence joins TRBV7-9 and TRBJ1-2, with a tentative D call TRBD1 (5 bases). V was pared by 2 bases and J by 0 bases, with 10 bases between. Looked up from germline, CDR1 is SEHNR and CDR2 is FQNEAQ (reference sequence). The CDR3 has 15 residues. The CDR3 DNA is TGTGCCAGCAGCTTATCGGGACTATCTAACTATGGCTACACCTTC. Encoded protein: CASSLSGLSNYGYTF.

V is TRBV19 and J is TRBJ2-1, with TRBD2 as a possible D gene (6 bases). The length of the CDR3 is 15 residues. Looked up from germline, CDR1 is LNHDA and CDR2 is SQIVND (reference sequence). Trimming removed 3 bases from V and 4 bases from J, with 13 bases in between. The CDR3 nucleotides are TGTGCCAGTAGTATGCTCCAGGGAGGATACAATGAGCAGTTCTTC. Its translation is CASSMLQGGYNEQFF.

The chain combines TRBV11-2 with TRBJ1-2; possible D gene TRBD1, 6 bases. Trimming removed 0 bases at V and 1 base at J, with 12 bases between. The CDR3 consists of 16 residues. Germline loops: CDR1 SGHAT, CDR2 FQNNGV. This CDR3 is CASSLETGHINYGYTF. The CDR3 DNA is TGTGCCAGCAGCTTAGAGACAGGCCATATTAACTATGGCTACACCTTC.

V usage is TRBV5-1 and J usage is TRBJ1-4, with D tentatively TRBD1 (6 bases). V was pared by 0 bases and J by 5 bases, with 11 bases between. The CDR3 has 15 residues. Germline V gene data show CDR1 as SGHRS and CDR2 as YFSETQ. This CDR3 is CASSLVPRGNEKLFF. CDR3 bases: TGCGCCAGCAGCTTGGTGCCTAGGGGGAATGAAAAACTGTTTTTT.

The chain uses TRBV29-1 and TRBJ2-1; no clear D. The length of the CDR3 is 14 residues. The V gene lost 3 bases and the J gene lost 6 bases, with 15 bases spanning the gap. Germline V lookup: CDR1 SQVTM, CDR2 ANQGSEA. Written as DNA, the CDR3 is TGCAGCGTTGAGGCGGCTAGTTATATCAATGAGCAGTTCTTC. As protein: CSVEAASYINEQFF.

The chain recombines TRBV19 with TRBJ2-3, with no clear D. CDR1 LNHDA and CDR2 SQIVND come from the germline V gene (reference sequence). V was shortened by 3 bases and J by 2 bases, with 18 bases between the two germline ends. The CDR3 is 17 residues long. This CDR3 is CASSIRKAPTYTDTQYF. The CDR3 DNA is TGTGCCAGTAGTATCCGGAAAGCGCCGACTTACACAGATACGCAGTATTTT.

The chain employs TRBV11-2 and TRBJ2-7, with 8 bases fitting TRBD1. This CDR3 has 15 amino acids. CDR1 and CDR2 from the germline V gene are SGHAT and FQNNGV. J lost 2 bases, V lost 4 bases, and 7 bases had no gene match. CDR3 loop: CASSSYRGKTYEQYF. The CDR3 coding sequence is TGTGCCAGCAGCTCTTACAGGGGGAAAACCTACGAGCAGTACTTC.

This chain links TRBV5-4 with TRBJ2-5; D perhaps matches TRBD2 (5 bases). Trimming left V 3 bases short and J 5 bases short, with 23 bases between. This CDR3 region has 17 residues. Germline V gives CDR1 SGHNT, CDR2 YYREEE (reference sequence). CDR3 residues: CASSSGLQPNQRETQYF. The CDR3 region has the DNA TGTGCCAGCAGCTCGGGCCTCCAGCCTAATCAGCGGGAGACCCAGTACTTC.

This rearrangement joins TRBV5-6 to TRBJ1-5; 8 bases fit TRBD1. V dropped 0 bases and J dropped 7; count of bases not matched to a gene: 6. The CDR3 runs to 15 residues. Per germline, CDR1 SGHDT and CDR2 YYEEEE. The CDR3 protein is CASSLGQGTPQPQHF. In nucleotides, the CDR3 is TGTGCCAGCAGCTTGGGACAGGGGACACCCCAGCCCCAGCATTTT.

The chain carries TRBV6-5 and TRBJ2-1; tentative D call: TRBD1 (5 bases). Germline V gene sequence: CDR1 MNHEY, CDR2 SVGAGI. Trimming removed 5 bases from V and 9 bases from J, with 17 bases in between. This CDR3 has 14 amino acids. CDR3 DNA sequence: TGTGCCAGCAGTCCCGGACACTCCTCGGGTGAGCAGTTCTTC. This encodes CASSPGHSSGEQFF.

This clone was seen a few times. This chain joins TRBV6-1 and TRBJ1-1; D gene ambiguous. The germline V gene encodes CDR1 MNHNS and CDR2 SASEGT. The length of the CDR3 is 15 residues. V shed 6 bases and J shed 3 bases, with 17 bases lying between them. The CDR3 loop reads CASRQKGGLDTEAFF. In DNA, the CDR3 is TGTGCCAGCAGACAGAAGGGAGGATTAGACACTGAAGCTTTCTTT.

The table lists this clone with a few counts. CDR3 sequence (DNA): TGCGCCAGCAGCCGCAGTCCCGGGACAGGGGCTGACGAGCAGTACTTC. As protein: CASSRSPGTGADEQYF. The chain employs TRBV4-3 and TRBJ2-5, with 10 nucleotides matching TRBD1. Gene TRBJ2-7 matches the end of the DNA better, so the J call may be wrong. Germline loops: CDR1 LGHNA, CDR2 YSLEER. This CDR3 is 16 amino acids long.

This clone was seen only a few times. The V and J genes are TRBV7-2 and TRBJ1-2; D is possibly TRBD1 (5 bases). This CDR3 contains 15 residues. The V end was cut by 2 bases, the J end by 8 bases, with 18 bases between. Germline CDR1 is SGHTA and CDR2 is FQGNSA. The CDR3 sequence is CASSLTEGFRKGYTF. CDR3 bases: TGTGCCAGCAGCTTAACGGAGGGGTTCCGAAAAGGCTACACCTTC.

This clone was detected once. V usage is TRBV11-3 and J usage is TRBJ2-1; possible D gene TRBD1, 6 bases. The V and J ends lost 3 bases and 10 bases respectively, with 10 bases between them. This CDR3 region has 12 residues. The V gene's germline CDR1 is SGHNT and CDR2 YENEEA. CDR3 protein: CASSLDDREQFF. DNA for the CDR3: TGTGCCAGCAGCTTGGATGACAGGGAGCAGTTCTTC.

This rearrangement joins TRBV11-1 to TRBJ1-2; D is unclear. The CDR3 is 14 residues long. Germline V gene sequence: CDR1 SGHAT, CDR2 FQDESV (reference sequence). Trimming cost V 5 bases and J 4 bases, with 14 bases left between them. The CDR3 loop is CASSPRGLGYGYTF. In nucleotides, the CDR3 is TGTGCCAGCAGCCCCAGAGGTCTGGGCTATGGCTACACCTTC.

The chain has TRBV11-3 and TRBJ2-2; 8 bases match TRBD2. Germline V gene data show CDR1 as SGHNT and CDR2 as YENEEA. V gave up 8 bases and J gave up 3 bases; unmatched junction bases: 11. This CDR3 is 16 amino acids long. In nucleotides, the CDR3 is TGTGCCAGCGGGTATGAGCGGGGGCCGTACACCGGGGAGCTGTTTTTT. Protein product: CASGYERGPYTGELFF.

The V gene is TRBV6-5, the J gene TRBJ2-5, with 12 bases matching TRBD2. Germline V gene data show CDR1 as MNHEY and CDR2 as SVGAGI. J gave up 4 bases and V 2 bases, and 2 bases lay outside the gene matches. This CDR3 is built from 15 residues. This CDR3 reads CASSYLAGGRETQYF. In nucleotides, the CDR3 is TGTGCCAGCAGTTACCTAGCGGGGGGGCGAGAGACCCAGTACTTC.

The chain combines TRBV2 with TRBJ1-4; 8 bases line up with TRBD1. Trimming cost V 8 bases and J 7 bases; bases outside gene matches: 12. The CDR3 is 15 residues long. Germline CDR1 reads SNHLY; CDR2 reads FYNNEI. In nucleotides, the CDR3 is TGTGCCAGCGGATACCGGACAGGGTCTTTTGAAAAACTGTTTTTT. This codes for CASGYRTGSFEKLFF.

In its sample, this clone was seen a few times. DNA of the CDR3: TGTGCCACCAGCAAAAATAGCGGGGGGGCCGGGGAGCTGTTTTTT. Its protein product is CATSKNSGGAGELFF. The V call is TRBV15, the J call TRBJ2-2, with TRBD2 matching 11 bases. The CDR3 length is 15 residues. V shed 4 bases and J 6 bases; nucleotides not matched to a gene: 4. Germline-derived CDR1 and CDR2 are LNHNV and YYDKDF (reference sequence).

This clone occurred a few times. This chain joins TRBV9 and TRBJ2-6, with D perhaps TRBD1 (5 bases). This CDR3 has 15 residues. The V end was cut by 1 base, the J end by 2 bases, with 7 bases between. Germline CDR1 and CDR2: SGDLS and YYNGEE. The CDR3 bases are TGTGCCAGCAGCGTATCGACAGCTGGGGCCAACGTCCTGACTTTC. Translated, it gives CASSVSTAGANVLTF.

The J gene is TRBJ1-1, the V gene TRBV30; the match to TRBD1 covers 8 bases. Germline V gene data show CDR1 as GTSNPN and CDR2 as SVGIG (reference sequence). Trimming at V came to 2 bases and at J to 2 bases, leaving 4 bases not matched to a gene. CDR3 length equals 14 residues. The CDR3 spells CAWSPGQGNTEAFF. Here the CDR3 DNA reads TGTGCCTGGAGTCCCGGACAGGGTAACACTGAAGCTTTCTTT.

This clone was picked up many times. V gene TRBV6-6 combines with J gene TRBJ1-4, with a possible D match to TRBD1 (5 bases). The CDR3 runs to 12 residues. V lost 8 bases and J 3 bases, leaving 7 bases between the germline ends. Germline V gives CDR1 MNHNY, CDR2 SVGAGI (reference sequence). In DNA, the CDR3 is TGTGCCAGCCAACAGGCTAATGAAAAACTGTTTTTT. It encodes CASQQANEKLFF.

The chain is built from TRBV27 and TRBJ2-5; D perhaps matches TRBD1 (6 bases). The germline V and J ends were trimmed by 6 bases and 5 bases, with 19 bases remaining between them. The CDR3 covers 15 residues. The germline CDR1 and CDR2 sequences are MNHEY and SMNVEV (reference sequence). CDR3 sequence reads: CASRASLGGRETQYF. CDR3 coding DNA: TGTGCCAGCAGAGCGTCTCTAGGGGGTAGGGAGACCCAGTACTTC.